The next 31 T cell receptor beta chains were all read from a single sample in a study of blood T cell repertoires in COVID-19. The assay was immunoSEQ multiplex PCR, and TCRdb's table has in-frame clones only and misses some. The sample shows 35,000 to 50,000 clones, around nine tenths of them seen only once. The sequenced sample was peripheral blood. Source of these receptors: a human donor in a cohort sampled during active COVID-19.

This chain uses TRBV19 with TRBJ2-5; a weak D match, TRBD1 (6 bases). This CDR3 region has 15 residues. Per germline, CDR1 LNHDA and CDR2 SQIVND (reference sequence). V was pared by 5 bases and J by 5 bases, with 18 bases between. The CDR3 DNA sequence: TGTGCCAGTAGTCCATCACAGGGTTGGAAGGAGACCCAGTACTTC. This codes for CASSPSQGWKETQYF.

This chain uses TRBV5-6 with TRBJ1-6; tentative D call: TRBD1 (6 bases). Between the trimmed V and J ends, which lost 2 bases and 5 bases, there was a span of 11 bases. The CDR3 loop spans 15 amino acids. The germline CDR1 and CDR2 sequences are SGHDT and YYEEEE. This CDR3 is CASSLFRTDNSPLHF. The DNA for the CDR3 is TGTGCCAGCAGCTTATTCCGGACAGATAATTCACCCCTCCACTTT.

V gene TRBV7-8 combines with J gene TRBJ2-1, with a tentative D call TRBD2 (6 bases). This CDR3 has 13 amino acids. Per the germline V gene, CDR1 is SGHVS and CDR2 is FQNEAQ. The V gene lost 9 bases and the J gene lost 7 bases, with 16 bases spanning the gap. The CDR3 DNA is TGTGCCAGTAGGAGTAGCGGCGATAATGAGCAGTTCTTC. It translates to CASRSSGDNEQFF.

V usage is TRBV28 and J usage is TRBJ2-4, with a tentative D call TRBD1 (6 bases). V was trimmed by 8 bases and J by 0 bases, leaving 14 bases between them. CDR3 length: 15 amino acids. In germline, CDR1 is MDHEN, CDR2 SYDVKM. CDR3 bases: TGTGCCAGCCGTAGACAGGAACTAGCCAAAAACATTCAGTACTTC. Translated: CASRRQELAKNIQYF. Full variable domain (remainder filled in from reference TRBV28 and TRBJ2-4): DVKVTQSSRYLVKRTGEKVFLECVQDMDHENMFWYRQDPGLGLRLIYFSYDVKMKEKGDIPEGYSVSREKKERFSLILESASTNQTSMYLCASRRQELAKNIQYFGAGTRLSVL.

This clone was seen once. The chain is built from TRBV19 and TRBJ2-1; 10 bases map to TRBD1. Germline CDR1 LNHDA, CDR2 SQIVND (reference sequence). The CDR3 has 16 residues. Trimming at V came to 6 bases and at J to 10 bases, leaving 15 bases not matched to a gene. The CDR3, as DNA: TGTGCCAGTAGAAAAAGAGGACAGGGGGTTTACGAGGAGCAGTTCTTC. Translated: CASRKRGQGVYEEQFF.

The chain carries TRBV28 and TRBJ2-3; a weak D match, TRBD1 (5 bases). This CDR3 contains 16 residues. V was cut by 8 bases and J by 5 bases, with 23 bases left in between. Germline V gene sequence: CDR1 MDHEN, CDR2 SYDVKM. The CDR3 reads CASLPLDSGAKDTQYF. CDR3 coding DNA: TGTGCCAGCCTCCCCCTCGACAGTGGGGCGAAAGATACGCAGTATTTT.

This rearrangement joins TRBV27 to TRBJ1-4; no clear D. Germline CDR1 and CDR2: MNHEY and SMNVEV (reference sequence). The germline V and J ends were trimmed by 1 base and 7 bases, with 7 bases remaining between them. This CDR3 comprises 13 residues. The CDR3 here is CASSLFEGEKLFF. The CDR3 region has the DNA TGTGCCAGCAGTTTATTTGAGGGTGAAAAACTGTTTTTT.

The chain links TRBV9 to TRBJ2-5; possible D gene TRBD1, 6 bases. There are 14 residues in the CDR3. V lost 3 bases and J lost 1, with 10 bases in between. Germline V gene sequence: CDR1 SGDLS, CDR2 YYNGEE. Here the CDR3 reads CASSERTVQETQYF. As DNA, the CDR3 is TGTGCCAGCAGCGAGAGGACAGTCCAAGAGACCCAGTACTTC.

The chain joins TRBV10-3 to TRBJ1-1; 9 bases line up with TRBD1. The germline gives CDR1 ENHRY, CDR2 SYGVKD. CDR3 length: 14 amino acids. The ends lost 7 bases at V and 4 bases at J; junction bases unmatched: 7. The CDR3: CAITMDRGRTEAFF. In nucleotides, the CDR3 is TGTGCCATCACCATGGACAGGGGACGCACTGAAGCTTTCTTT.

Here the CDR3 reads CASSIGGNYGYTF. The CDR3 DNA reads as TGTGCCAGCAGCATCGGGGGAAACTATGGCTACACCTTC. The chain joins TRBV28 to TRBJ1-2; D possibly corresponds to TRBD1 (5 bases). CDR3 length: 13 residues. V was cut by 6 bases and J by 2 bases, with 10 bases left in between. The germline V gene has CDR1 MDHEN and CDR2 SYDVKM.

This clone was counted once. J is TRBJ2-5 and V is TRBV5-4; 10 bases fit TRBD1. The CDR3 covers 15 residues. Germline V CDR1 and CDR2: SGHNT, YYREEE (reference sequence). After removal of 4 bases from V and 5 bases from J, the junction contained 8 bases not matched to a gene. The CDR3 DNA follows: TGTGCCAGCAGCAACGGGGACAGGGGTTTCGAGACCCAGTACTTC. This encodes CASSNGDRGFETQYF. The full variable domain, its missing parts supplied by reference TRBV5-4 and TRBJ2-5, is ETGVTQSPTHLIKTRGQQVTLRCSSQSGHNTVSWYQQALGQGPQFIFQYYREEENGRGNFPPRFSGLQFPNYSSELNVNALELDDSALYLCASSNGDRGFETQYFGPGTRLLVL.

The gene calls are TRBV19 and TRBJ1-6; TRBD1 matches at 8 bases. This CDR3 has 16 amino acids. V trimming: 2 bases; J trimming: 9 bases; junction bases outside the gene matches: 9. CDR1 and CDR2 from the germline V gene are LNHDA and SQIVND (reference sequence). CDR3 sequence: CASSINRAGGGSPLHF. For the CDR3, the DNA is TGTGCCAGTAGTATAAATCGGGCAGGGGGCGGTTCACCCCTCCACTTT.

The chain joins TRBV30 to TRBJ2-5, with 13 bases aligning to TRBD2. The ends lost 1 base at V and 1 base at J; junction bases unmatched: 3. The germline V gene has CDR1 GTSNPN and CDR2 SVGIG (reference sequence). CDR3 size: 16 residues. The CDR3 is CAWSGGLAGFQETQYF. The CDR3 DNA reads TGTGCCTGGAGTGGGGGACTAGCGGGGTTCCAAGAGACCCAGTACTTC.

In its sample, this clone was seen a few times. The chain combines TRBV7-9 with TRBJ2-2; perhaps TRBD2 as D (5 bases). The CDR3 runs to 14 residues. The germline V gene encodes CDR1 SEHNR and CDR2 FQNEAQ (reference sequence). Trimming removed 3 bases from V and 4 bases from J, with 9 bases in between. The chain's CDR3 is CASSFFRGTGELFF. In nucleotides, the CDR3 is TGTGCCAGCAGCTTTTTCCGGGGCACCGGGGAGCTGTTTTTT. Supplemented by reference TRBV7-9 and TRBJ2-2, the full variable domain reads DTGVSQNPRHKITKRGQNVTFRCDPISEHNRLYWYRQTLGQGPEFLTYFQNEAQLEKSRLLSDRFSAERPKGSFSTLEIQRTEQGDSAMYLCASSFFRGTGELFFGEGSRLTVL.

The chain combines TRBV3-1 (or the pseudogene TRBV3-2) with TRBJ2-7, with 9 positions matching TRBD2. CDR1 and CDR2 (germline): LGHDT, YNNKEL (reference sequence). The CDR3 is made up of 15 amino acids. V dropped 0 bases and J dropped 3; count of bases not matched to a gene: 3. CDR3 protein: CASSQDMTSGYEQYF. CDR3 bases: TGTGCCAGCAGCCAAGACATGACTAGCGGCTACGAGCAGTACTTC.

This chain joins TRBV2 and TRBJ2-2, with D perhaps TRBD1 (5 bases). Trimming pared 4 bases from V and 4 bases from J, leaving 7 bases between. The CDR3 is made up of 13 amino acids. Germline values: CDR1 SNHLY, CDR2 FYNNEI. As DNA, the CDR3 is TGTGCCAGCAGTGGGACACCCACCGGGGAGCTGTTTTTT. This encodes CASSGTPTGELFF.

This clone was seen just once. This sequence joins TRBV6-5 and TRBJ2-2; a possible D gene is TRBD2 (6 bases). This CDR3 contains 14 residues. The germline V and J ends were trimmed by 4 bases and 2 bases, with 8 bases remaining between them. Germline CDR1 and CDR2: MNHEY and SVGAGI. CDR3: CASSSGTNTGELFF. DNA for the CDR3: TGTGCCAGCAGTTCCGGGACTAACACCGGGGAGCTGTTTTTT.

The J gene is TRBJ1-1, the V gene TRBV28, with D perhaps TRBD1 (5 bases). V shed 2 bases and J shed 5 bases, with 12 bases lying between them. The CDR3 runs 14 residues. Germline V CDR1 and CDR2: MDHEN, SYDVKM. The chain's CDR3 is CASSLGVEGTEAFF. CDR3 DNA: TGTGCCAGCAGTTTAGGGGTGGAGGGGACTGAAGCTTTCTTT.

The chain recombines TRBV4-1 with TRBJ1-1, with 7 bases identical to TRBD1. The CDR3 has 11 residues. V shed 4 bases, J shed 7 bases, and the junction held 0 bases outside the gene matches. Germline loops: CDR1 MGHRA, CDR2 YSYEKL. The CDR3 protein is CASSPGGEAFF. Written as DNA, the CDR3 is TGCGCCAGCAGCCCAGGGGGTGAAGCTTTCTTT.

The chain couples TRBV6-5 to TRBJ1-2; possible D gene TRBD1, 5 bases. V lost 7 bases and J 5 bases, leaving 11 bases between the germline ends. Germline CDR1 MNHEY, CDR2 SVGAGI. This CDR3 has 12 amino acids. CDR3 region: CASKGLIYGYTF. The CDR3 region has the DNA TGTGCCAGCAAGGGGCTGATATATGGCTACACCTTC.

The chain uses TRBV7-3 and TRBJ2-1, with 10 bases identical to TRBD2. The germline V gene encodes CDR1 SGHTA and CDR2 FQGTGA. This CDR3 has 15 amino acids. Trimming removed 8 bases from V and 6 bases from J; junction bases left unmatched: 10. In DNA, the CDR3 is TGTGCCAGCGGCCCTCCGGGACTAGCGCTCAATGAGCAGTTCTTC. It is translated as CASGPPGLALNEQFF.

The genes are TRBV25-1 and TRBJ1-6, with D uncertain. V dropped 9 bases and J dropped 5 bases, with 20 bases sitting between them. Germline V gene data show CDR1 as MGHDK and CDR2 as SYGVNS. The CDR3 is 16 amino acids. The CDR3 DNA sequence: TGTGCCAGTAGAGGAATGGGGAGTCGGAATAATTCACCCCTCCACTTT. The encoded protein is CASRGMGSRNNSPLHF. The variable domain in full, with the rest retrieved from reference TRBV25-1 and TRBJ1-6, is EADIYQTPRYLVIGTGKKITLECSQTMGHDKMYWYQQDPGMELHLIHYSYGVNSTEKGDLSSESTVSRIRTEHFPLTLESARPSHTSQYLCASRGMGSRNNSPLHFGNGTRLTVT.

The chain uses TRBV30 and TRBJ2-7; 7 bases fit TRBD1. Trimming cost V 6 bases and J 4 bases; bases outside gene matches: 6. The CDR3 sequence is 12 residues long. Germline CDR1 and CDR2: GTSNPN and SVGIG (reference sequence). The CDR3 here is CACGQVAYEQYF. CDR3 nucleotides: TGTGCCTGTGGACAGGTTGCTTACGAGCAGTACTTC. The variable domain in full, with the rest retrieved from reference TRBV30 and TRBJ2-7, is SQTIHQWPATLVQPVGSPLSLECTVEGTSNPNLYWYRQAAGRGLQLLFYSVGIGQISSEVPQNLSASRPQDRQFILSSKKLLLSDSGFYLCACGQVAYEQYFGPGTRLTVT.

CDR3 DNA: TGTGCCAGCAGCCAAGAACAGTCCTCTAACTATGGCTACACCTTC. As protein: CASSQEQSSNYGYTF. This chain joins TRBV3-1 (or the pseudogene TRBV3-2) and TRBJ1-2; D not certain. From germline, CDR1 is LGHDT and CDR2 YNNKEL (reference sequence). V dropped 0 bases and J dropped 0 bases, with 8 bases sitting between them. The CDR3 totals 15 residues.

CDR3: CSASPAVRSSYNEQFF. CDR3 nucleotide sequence: TGCAGTGCTAGTCCAGCGGTCCGAAGCTCCTACAATGAGCAGTTCTTC. The rearrangement joins TRBV20-1 to TRBJ2-1; possibly TRBD2 for D (5 bases). CDR3 length equals 16 residues. Per germline, CDR1 DFQATT and CDR2 SNEGSKA (reference sequence). Deletions cut 3 bases from V and 0 bases from J, with 15 bases between.

J is TRBJ1-4 and V is TRBV5-4; a weak D match, TRBD1 (6 bases). The CDR3 has 17 residues. Trimming stripped 1 base from V and 8 bases from J, with 21 bases between. Germline CDR1 SGHNT, CDR2 YYREEE (reference sequence). This chain's CDR3 is CASSLKGHGEKEEKLFF. The CDR3 DNA reads TGTGCCAGCAGCTTGAAGGGACACGGGGAAAAAGAGGAAAAACTGTTTTTT. The entire variable domain, with the rest obtained from reference TRBV5-4 and TRBJ1-4, is as follows: ETGVTQSPTHLIKTRGQQVTLRCSSQSGHNTVSWYQQALGQGPQFIFQYYREEENGRGNFPPRFSGLQFPNYSSELNVNALELDDSALYLCASSLKGHGEKEEKLFFGSGTQLSVL.

The V gene is TRBV7-2, the J gene TRBJ1-1; no clear D gene. The CDR3 totals 15 residues. V was pared by 5 bases and J by 0 bases, with 13 bases between. Germline V gene lookup returns CDR1 SGHTA and CDR2 FQGNSA. CDR3 DNA sequence: TGTGCCAGCAGCACTAACAAGTTTATGAACACTGAAGCTTTCTTT. Translated, it gives CASSTNKFMNTEAFF.

V gene TRBV5-1 combines with J gene TRBJ2-1; no firm D call. In germline, CDR1 is SGHRS, CDR2 YFSETQ. This CDR3 is 14 amino acids long. Deletions cut 0 bases from V and 4 bases from J, with 8 bases between. This chain's CDR3 is CASSLENYYNEQFF. CDR3 in DNA: TGCGCCAGCAGCTTGGAGAACTATTACAATGAGCAGTTCTTC. The full variable domain, completed using reference TRBV5-1 and TRBJ2-1, is KAGVTQTPRYLIKTRGQQVTLSCSPISGHRSVSWYQQTPGQGLQFLFEYFSETQRNKGNFPGRFSGRQFSNSRSEMNVSTLELGDSALYLCASSLENYYNEQFFGPGTRLTVL.

The chain has TRBV20-1 and TRBJ1-2; the match to TRBD1 covers 8 bases. Germline V gene lookup returns CDR1 DFQATT and CDR2 SNEGSKA (reference sequence). This CDR3 comprises 16 residues. J gave up 4 bases and V 3 bases, and 13 bases lay outside the gene matches. The CDR3 coding sequence is TGCAGTGCTAGTTACTCCGGGACAGGTGTTTTCTATGGCTACACCTTC. Translation gives CSASYSGTGVFYGYTF.

This chain joins TRBV9 and TRBJ2-1; 7 bases match TRBD2. With V trimmed by 5 bases and J by 4 bases, 15 bases remained unmatched. This CDR3 has 17 residues. Germline CDR1 SGDLS, CDR2 YYNGEE. The chain's CDR3 is CASSPAILAGPYNEQFF. The CDR3 nucleotides read TGTGCCAGCAGTCCAGCTATCTTAGCGGGCCCTTACAATGAGCAGTTCTTC.

V is TRBV28 and J is TRBJ2-7, with TRBD1 matching over 7 bases. Unmatched junction bases numbered 14, after V lost 8 bases and J lost 4 bases. The CDR3 contains 15 residues. Germline lookup yields CDR1 MDHEN and CDR2 SYDVKM. CDR3 coding DNA: TGTGCCAGCCGACGAGCCGGACAGGCGATATACGAGCAGTACTTC. Amino acids: CASRRAGQAIYEQYF.